This T cell receptor (beta chain) originates from a study of blood T cells in healthy people across ages. Study-level points and caveats: The study found more naive CD4+ cells and higher diversity in long-lived than aged donors.

The V gene's germline CDR1 is MNHNS and CDR2 SASEGT. V was pared by 10 bases and J by 0 bases, with 17 bases between. CDR3 length: 15 amino acids. Sample-barcoded 5' priming and a J-beta primer mix drove a second PCR of roughly 7 to 11 cycles. A template-switch adaptor containing 12 random nucleotides labeled each cDNA molecule. A single record per CDR3 protein comes from TCRdb applying MiXCR to the 5' RACE reads. The table records fewer than 1 million distinct CDR3 sequences, about 42% of them present only once. Healthy individuals of Caucasian origin from Russia, aged roughly 6 to 90, served as donors. A remark on this clonotype: Its matching antigen is unknown.

Sequenced: blood. The receptor comes from a man in his fifties or sixties in good health. V usage is TRBV6-1 and J usage is TRBJ2-3; weak D call: TRBD1 (6 bases). CDR3 region: CAMDSGTTSTDTQYF. The CDR3 nucleotides are TGTGCCATGGACTCCGGGACAACTAGCACAGATACGCAGTATTTT.